These 3 T cell receptor beta chains came from one sample sequenced in a study of low-dose radiotherapy and immunotherapy resistance in tumors. With TRAV- and TRBV-specific primers, first-strand cDNA was made, covering the alpha and beta chains. A roughly 20-cycle PCR with a constant-region primer and V-primer adapter amplified TCRs. Each CDR3 protein is one row after TCRdb ran MiXCR on the reads. Of under 11,000 distinct CDR3 sequences in the sample, 40% to 65% were seen once. All receptors derive from a human donor with advanced metastatic prostate, ovarian, gallbladder or colorectal cancer (not recorded which). This table probably holds off-target reads from a library built for another chain.

The chain has TRBV5-1 and TRBJ2-1, with D perhaps TRBD1 (5 bases). Trimming pared 4 bases from V and 0 bases from J, leaving 11 bases between. The germline V gene encodes CDR1 SGHRS and CDR2 YFSETQ. CDR3 length: 15 residues. CDR3 region: CASSGASSSYNEQFF. The CDR3 DNA sequence: TGCGCCAGCAGCGGGGCCTCGAGCTCCTACAATGAGCAGTTCTTC.

The sample holds one count of this clonotype. J is TRBJ2-7 and V is TRBV5-1; unclear D gene. Germline-derived CDR1 and CDR2 are SGHRS and YFSETQ. The V end was cut by 3 bases, the J end by 7 bases, with 8 bases between. The CDR3 length is 11 residues. The CDR3 spells CASSSTGEQYF. CDR3 sequence (DNA): TGCGCCAGCAGCTCGACCGGAGAGCAGTACTTC.

This chain links TRBV3-1 with TRBJ1-1; D remains ambiguous. This CDR3 contains 13 residues. Germline V gene data show CDR1 as LGHDT and CDR2 as YNNKEL (reference sequence). The V end was cut by 4 bases, the J end by 1 base, with 7 bases between. As DNA, the CDR3 is TGTGCCAGCAGCCCGGTGGGGAACACTGAAGCTTTCTTT. Its protein is CASSPVGNTEAFF.